The TCR beta chain under discussion was sequenced for a study of T cell repertoires in cytomegalovirus infection. Looking at the study overall: An indication of both CMV infection and matching HLA type came from public TCR beta signatures. General study points: Ex vivo responses were dominated by HLA-C-restricted CMV-specific TCR beta clonotypes. Individuals carrying CMV plus the relevant HLA were identified by cumulative frequency of public TCR beta families.

TCRdb reanalysed the reads using MiXCR and keeps one entry per CDR3 protein. This repertoire shows 700,000 to 850,000 distinct CDR3 sequences, roughly 33% found once; its top ten account for 9.5% to 15%. In germline, CDR1 is MNHNY, CDR2 SVGAGI (reference sequence). CDR3 size: 15 residues. In regard to this clonotype: The target antigen is unknown. Its ends do not fully match the called genes, so a read error is possible.

The origin of this receptor is a human donor in good health (CMV status not recorded). Some clones in this sample may be carry-over from other donors' samples. V gene TRBV6-6 combines with J gene TRBJ2-4, with 7 bases aligning to TRBD1. The sample in question was cultured CD8+ T cells from PBMCs, obtained from culture after CMV antigen stimulation. The CDR3 DNA reads TGTGCCAGCAGTGACTCGACAGGGTCCAGAAGCATTCAGTACTTC. Protein product: CASSDSTGSRSIQYF.